There are a few counts of the clone carrying this T cell receptor beta chain. Its specificity is unknown. Making TCR cDNA involved 5'RACE template switching, which added UMIs and a universal primer site. MiXCR, run by TCRdb on the 5' RACE reads, gives a single entry per CDR3 protein. The table records 500,000 to 650,000 distinct CDR3 sequences, about 12% of them present only once. This sample stems from a study of T cells after yellow fever vaccination. Study-wide results and limits: It was a weaker secondary response, yet one that peaked faster, at day 5 versus 15.

Trimming pared 1 base from V and 6 bases from J, leaving 6 bases between. Germline V gives CDR1 KGHDR, CDR2 SFDVKD. The CDR3 length is 12 residues. The receptor was derived from a man aged 30 to 39 who received the YFV17D yellow fever vaccine. Sequenced here: PBMCs, sampled on the day of the yellow fever booster vaccination. The chain links TRBV24-1 to TRBJ2-7; D is uncertain. Written as DNA, the CDR3 is TGTGCCACCAGTGATTTTGATGGCGAGCAGTACTTC. Protein sequence: CATSDFDGEQYF.